This entry lists 7 T cell receptor beta chains sequenced from one sample in a study of identical twins. TCRdb recomputed calls from the 5' RACE reads with MiXCR, one row per CDR3 protein. The table records some 1,700,000 distinct CDR3 sequences, about 32% of them present only once. Sequenced sample: cord blood. The receptors stem from a newborn girl in good health.

V gene TRBV20-1 combines with J gene TRBJ1-1, with D perhaps TRBD1 (6 bases). This CDR3 region has 15 residues. V lost 0 bases to trimming and J lost 2 bases, with 13 bases between them. Germline assignment: CDR1 DFQATT and CDR2 SNEGSKA (reference sequence). The CDR3 is CSARDLTGPNTEAFF. CDR3 DNA: TGCAGTGCTAGAGATTTGACAGGCCCCAACACTGAAGCTTTCTTT.

A few counts support this clonotype. The V gene is TRBV20-1, the J gene TRBJ2-7; a weak D match, TRBD1 (5 bases). CDR1 DFQATT and CDR2 SNEGSKA come from the germline V gene (reference sequence). The CDR3 consists of 13 residues. The germline V and J ends were trimmed by 2 bases and 3 bases, with 11 bases remaining between them. As DNA, the CDR3 is TGCAGTGCTAGACAGGGAAACAGCTACGAGCAGTACTTC. Protein sequence: CSARQGNSYEQYF.

The V and J genes are TRBV10-2 and TRBJ2-1, with D possibly matching TRBD2 (6 bases). This CDR3 has 15 amino acids. V was shortened by 1 base and J by 4 bases, with 11 bases between the two germline ends. Germline lookup yields CDR1 WSHSY and CDR2 SAAADI. In DNA, the CDR3 is TGCGCCAGCAGTGAGTATCTAGCGACGTACAATGAGCAGTTCTTC. Protein sequence: CASSEYLATYNEQFF.

This clonotype occurred many times. The chain recombines TRBV7-2 with TRBJ2-4; D tentatively fits TRBD1 or TRBD2 (5 bases each). V was pared by 1 base and J by 4 bases, with 11 bases between. This CDR3 has 15 amino acids. CDR1 is SGHTA and CDR2 is FQGNSA in the germline V gene. The CDR3 loop reads CASSLERGPKNIQYF. The CDR3 DNA is TGTGCCAGCAGCTTAGAGAGGGGTCCTAAAAACATTCAGTACTTC.

This clonotype was counted between two and nine times. V is TRBV12-3 or TRBV12-4 and J is TRBJ1-2, with 7 bases fitting TRBD1. The CDR3 is 14 residues long. The junction had 9 bases not matched to a gene; V was cut back by 7 bases and J by 4 bases. The CDR3 loop reads CASILRGSSYGYTF. In DNA form, the CDR3 reads TGTGCCAGCATTCTCAGGGGGAGTAGCTATGGCTACACCTTC.

This rearrangement joins TRBV20-1 to TRBJ2-1; TRBD1 matches 9 bases. CDR1 is DFQATT, CDR2 SNEGSKA, per germline (reference sequence). This CDR3 region has 15 residues. V lost 0 bases to trimming and J lost 8 bases; unmatched junction nucleotides: 8. Here the CDR3 DNA reads TGCAGTGCTAGAGACGGACAGGGGAGGGAAGATGAGCAGTTCTTC. This encodes CSARDGQGREDEQFF.

This clonotype was detected a few times. The V gene is TRBV5-4, the J gene TRBJ2-3, with D possibly matching TRBD2 (6 bases). CDR3 length: 16 amino acids. Trimming took off 4 bases at V and 3 bases at J, with 18 bases between the two ends. The germline gives CDR1 SGHNT, CDR2 YYREEE (reference sequence). CDR3 loop: CASSRWDFWKTDTQYF. CDR3 in DNA: TGTGCCAGCAGCCGGTGGGACTTCTGGAAGACAGATACGCAGTATTTT. Combining the CDR3 with reference TRBV5-4 and TRBJ2-3 gives the whole variable domain ETGVTQSPTHLIKTRGQQVTLRCSSQSGHNTVSWYQQALGQGPQFIFQYYREEENGRGNFPPRFSGLQFPNYSSELNVNALELDDSALYLCASSRWDFWKTDTQYFGPGTRLTVL.